This T cell receptor (beta chain) was obtained from a study of cytomegalovirus exposure and HLA in healthy donors. Findings and limits, study-wide: In a later analysis, a missense DCLRE1C variant was linked to TCR beta V- and J-gene trimming. There were reportedly fewer N-insertions in an Asian-associated ancestry cluster than the approximately 670-donor mean, in a later analysis.

At the time of sampling, donors were nominally healthy, though unrecorded immune exposures were likely. As regards this clone: No antigen is known for it.

The germline gives CDR1 SNHLY, CDR2 FYNNEI. V gave up 5 bases and J gave up 5 bases, with 12 bases separating them. The CDR3 is 13 residues long. It was with 60 Vbeta and 13 Jbeta primers that the PCR ran. TCRdb keeps only in-frame clones here, not all; method: immunoSEQ multiplex PCR. The sample lists 130,000 or so clones; about 79% were seen once. The rearrangement links TRBV2 to TRBJ1-2, with D possibly TRBD1 on 6 matching bases. This receptor was taken from a female donor in good health and CMV-seropositive. Sequences were obtained from PBMCs. For the CDR3, the DNA is TGTGCCAGCAGTAACCGACAGGATTATGGCTACACCTTC. Translating gives CASSNRQDYGYTF. Full variable domain (remainder filled in from reference TRBV2 and TRBJ1-2): EPEVTQTPSHQVTQMGQEVILRCVPISNHLYFYWYRQILGQKVEFLVSFYNNEISEKSEIFDDQFSVERPDGSNFTLKIRSTKLEDSAMYFCASSNRQDYGYTFGSGTRLTVV.